Below are 13 T cell receptor beta chains sequenced from a single sample in a study of cytomegalovirus exposure and HLA in healthy donors. PCR primers comprised 60 Vbeta and 13 Jbeta primers. Data came from immunoSEQ multiplex PCR; TCRdb stores just in-frame clones and leaves some out. The table has 83,000 or so clones, 81% seen once. The source material was PBMCs. These receptor sequences come from a woman younger than 45 in good health and CMV-seronegative.

A remark on this clone: The junction departs from the called germline gene at one end, perhaps through a read error. At the DNA level, this CDR3 is encoded by other sequences in the same sample as well. J is TRBJ1-3 and V is TRBV5-8, with 10 nucleotides matching TRBD1. CDR1 and CDR2 (germline): SGHTS, YDEGEE. The CDR3 is 16 amino acids. CDR3 protein: CASSLGDRGSGNTIYF. CDR3 in DNA: TGTGCCAGCAGTTTGGGGGACAGGGGTTCTGGAAACACCATATATTTT.

This chain uses TRBV5-5 with TRBJ1-2; D is possibly TRBD1 (6 bases). Trimming stripped 3 bases from V and 3 bases from J, with 12 bases between. Looked up from germline, CDR1 is SGHKS and CDR2 is YYEKEE (reference sequence). The CDR3 extends over 14 amino acids. The CDR3: CASSWDIGDYGYTF. In nucleotides, the CDR3 is TGTGCCAGCAGCTGGGACATAGGGGACTATGGCTACACCTTC.

The chain recombines TRBV11-1 with TRBJ2-7; TRBD1 matches at 7 bases. CDR3 length: 12 residues. Germline-derived CDR1 and CDR2 are SGHAT and FQDESV (reference sequence). The J segment lost 9 bases and the V segment lost 5 bases, leaving 7 bases of the junction unmatched. CDR3 residues: CASSLRDSGQYF. DNA of the CDR3: TGTGCCAGCAGCCTCCGGGACAGTGGGCAGTACTTC.

The chain recombines TRBV5-1 with TRBJ1-1; D remains ambiguous. CDR1 and CDR2 from the germline V gene are SGHRS and YFSETQ. Trimming removed 0 bases at V and 3 bases at J, with 12 bases between. The CDR3 consists of 15 residues. CDR3 coding DNA: TGCGCCAGCAGCTTGGCTGGGTATGGAGACACTGAAGCTTTCTTT. Protein product: CASSLAGYGDTEAFF.

The CDR3 coding sequence is TGTGCCAGTAGTTTCAGATCCGGGACAGGGTTTGCTCAGCCCCAGCATTTT. Its translation is CASSFRSGTGFAQPQHF. This chain uses TRBV19 with TRBJ1-5, with 9 bases matching TRBD1. Losses at the gene ends were 5 bases for V and 6 bases for J; bases not matched to a gene: 14. This CDR3 has 17 residues. Germline V lookup: CDR1 LNHDA, CDR2 SQIVND (reference sequence).

This chain links TRBV5-4 with TRBJ2-5; 8 bases match TRBD2. The CDR3 totals 17 residues. CDR1 and CDR2 (germline): SGHNT, YYREEE (reference sequence). Trimming took 1 base from V and 3 from J; bases not matched to a gene: 11. CDR3 DNA: TGTGCCAGCAGCTTGCCCAATAGCGGGATCAGGAAAGAGACCCAGTACTTC. The encoded protein is CASSLPNSGIRKETQYF.

This chain joins TRBV19 and TRBJ2-5; D remains unclear. The V end was cut by 5 bases, the J end by 1 base, with 14 bases between. CDR3 length: 15 residues. Germline CDR1 reads LNHDA; CDR2 reads SQIVND (reference sequence). CDR3 loop: CASSPPISGQETQYF. In nucleotides, the CDR3 is TGTGCCAGTAGTCCTCCTATATCCGGCCAAGAGACCCAGTACTTC.

The CDR3 region is CASSPGQGWREQYF. The CDR3 nucleotides read TGTGCCAGCTCACCTGGGCAGGGGTGGCGGGAGCAGTACTTC. The rearrangement joins TRBV18 to TRBJ2-7, with D perhaps matching TRBD1 (6 bases). Germline V gives CDR1 KGHSH, CDR2 LQKENI. Trimming shortened V by 3 bases and J by 7 bases, and 16 bases separated the two germline ends. The CDR3 has 14 amino acids.

The chain employs TRBV5-1 and TRBJ2-1; 10 bases are shared with TRBD2. Germline V CDR1 and CDR2: SGHRS, YFSETQ. With V trimmed by 0 bases and J by 6 bases, 3 bases remained unmatched. CDR3 length equals 15 residues. The CDR3 reads CASSLGLAGANEQFF. For the CDR3, the DNA is TGCGCCAGCAGCTTGGGGCTAGCGGGAGCCAATGAGCAGTTCTTC. Looking up the rest from reference TRBV5-1 and TRBJ2-1 gives the full variable domain: KAGVTQTPRYLIKTRGQQVTLSCSPISGHRSVSWYQQTPGQGLQFLFEYFSETQRNKGNFPGRFSGRQFSNSRSEMNVSTLELGDSALYLCASSLGLAGANEQFFGPGTRLTVL.

This rearrangement joins TRBV7-3 to TRBJ2-4; weak D call: TRBD1 (6 bases). This CDR3 is built from 13 residues. The V gene's germline CDR1 is SGHTA and CDR2 FQGTGA. Trimming removed 5 bases at V and 12 bases at J, with 17 bases between. The CDR3 DNA follows: TGTGCCAGCAGCCGAGAGCTCGAGGACAGTCAGTACTTC. This encodes CASSRELEDSQYF.

The count of this clone is one. The chain joins TRBV15 to TRBJ1-1, with a tentative D call TRBD1 (5 bases). The CDR3 sequence is 16 residues long. Germline assignment: CDR1 LNHNV and CDR2 YYDKDF (reference sequence). The ends were cut back, 1 base at V and 1 base at J, with 13 bases in the middle. This CDR3 reads CATSRASGLGNTEAFF. The CDR3 DNA reads TGTGCCACCAGCAGAGCTTCAGGGCTGGGGAACACTGAAGCTTTCTTT.

The rearrangement joins TRBV28 to TRBJ2-7; TRBD2 matches at 8 bases. This CDR3 comprises 14 residues. CDR1 is MDHEN and CDR2 is SYDVKM in the germline V gene. With 4 bases clipped from V and 3 bases from J, the junction kept 5 bases outside the gene matches. This chain's CDR3 is CASSSPGGGYEQYF. In nucleotides, the CDR3 is TGTGCCAGCAGTTCCCCGGGAGGGGGCTACGAGCAGTACTTC.

The V gene is TRBV10-2, the J gene TRBJ1-1, with D possibly being TRBD1 (6 bases). V was pared by 6 bases and J by 0 bases, with 11 bases between. Germline loops: CDR1 WSHSY, CDR2 SAAADI. This CDR3 has 14 amino acids. CDR3 nucleotides: TGCGCCAGCAGGGTGGGGGCCATGAACACTGAAGCTTTCTTT. Protein product: CASRVGAMNTEAFF.